Below, one T cell receptor (beta chain) is given with its context. The data originate from a study of blood T cell repertoires in COVID-19. On the study more broadly: Samples taken during acute and convalescent COVID-19 were collected in the United States, Italy and Spain.

Generated by immunoSEQ multiplex PCR, the TCRdb table keeps only in-frame clones and is missing some. This table has a few hundred thousand clones, 86% appearing once. The CDR3 has 13 residues. Trimming removed 2 bases at V and 2 bases at J, with 7 bases between. CDR1 is SGHTA and CDR2 is FQGNSA in the germline V gene. The chain links TRBV7-2 to TRBJ2-7; D not certain. The TCR originated in a middle-aged man who had recovered from COVID-19. Sequences were obtained from peripheral blood. CDR3 DNA: TGTGCCAGCAGCTTAAGTCAGACCTACGAGCAGTACTTC. Residues: CASSLSQTYEQYF.